This entry lists 24 T cell receptor beta chains sequenced from one sample in a study of cytomegalovirus exposure and HLA in healthy donors. It was with 60 Vbeta and 13 Jbeta primers that the PCR ran. The data were produced by immunoSEQ multiplex PCR, yet TCRdb's version contains in-frame clones alone and is incomplete. The sample holds about 140,000 clones, almost 85% seen once. Sequenced sample: PBMCs. These receptors came from a man aged 30-40 years in good health and CMV-seropositive.

This chain joins TRBV18 and TRBJ1-3; no reliable D call. CDR1 is KGHSH and CDR2 is LQKENI in the germline V gene. CDR3 size: 17 residues. V dropped 0 bases and J dropped 4 bases, with 16 bases sitting between them. The CDR3 region is CASSPPVGRSQGNTIYF. The CDR3, as DNA: TGTGCCAGCTCACCACCGGTGGGGAGGTCTCAGGGAAACACCATATATTTT.

Of note for this clone: The sample holds other DNA sequences that translate to the same CDR3. The chain has TRBV5-1 and TRBJ2-3; D gene uncertain. There are 14 residues in the CDR3. The V gene lost 0 bases and the J gene lost 2 bases, with 7 bases spanning the gap. CDR1 and CDR2 (germline): SGHRS, YFSETQ. CDR3 in DNA: TGCGCCAGCAGCTTGGGCGAGATCACAGATACGCAGTATTTT. It translates to CASSLGEITDTQYF.

The V gene is TRBV2, the J gene TRBJ2-5; 9 nucleotides align to TRBD2. The germline V gene encodes CDR1 SNHLY and CDR2 FYNNEI. The CDR3 has 14 residues. Unmatched junction bases numbered 7, after V lost 6 bases and J lost 5 bases. The CDR3 coding sequence is TGTGCCAGCAGCGAGCGGGGGGCCATGGAGACCCAGTACTTC. Translating gives CASSERGAMETQYF.

This chain links TRBV5-1 with TRBJ2-4; tentative D call: TRBD1 (6 bases). The CDR3 extends over 15 amino acids. V was shortened by 0 bases and J by 7 bases, with 14 bases between the two germline ends. Germline V gene data show CDR1 as SGHRS and CDR2 as YFSETQ. CDR3 coding DNA: TGCGCCAGCAGCTTGGACGCCGGGACACCGAACATTCAGTACTTC. This sequence encodes CASSLDAGTPNIQYF. Variable domain in full (rest from reference TRBV5-1 and TRBJ2-4): KAGVTQTPRYLIKTRGQQVTLSCSPISGHRSVSWYQQTPGQGLQFLFEYFSETQRNKGNFPGRFSGRQFSNSRSEMNVSTLELGDSALYLCASSLDAGTPNIQYFGAGTRLSVL.

V usage is TRBV7-2 and J usage is TRBJ2-3; D remains unclear. Germline V gene lookup returns CDR1 SGHTA and CDR2 FQGNSA. This CDR3 contains 14 residues. Trimming took 1 base from V and 4 from J, leaving 9 bases between them. The CDR3 spells CASSLGDSPDTQYF. In DNA, the CDR3 is TGTGCCAGCAGCTTAGGTGACTCCCCAGATACGCAGTATTTT.

The table lists this clone with a count of one. The rearrangement links TRBV9 to TRBJ2-2, with D unresolved. Germline V gene lookup returns CDR1 SGDLS and CDR2 YYNGEE. V dropped 2 bases and J dropped 5 bases, with 16 bases sitting between them. CDR3 size: 16 residues. The chain's CDR3 is CASSVRGDVRTGELFF. The CDR3 DNA sequence: TGTGCCAGCAGCGTCCGCGGAGACGTACGAACCGGGGAGCTGTTTTTT.

The rearrangement links TRBV7-9 to TRBJ2-2; possibly TRBD1 for D (6 bases). Trimming took off 3 bases at V and 6 bases at J, with 14 bases between the two ends. Germline CDR1 and CDR2: SEHNR and FQNEAQ (reference sequence). The CDR3 totals 15 residues. The CDR3 loop is CASSFRGFNAGELFF. Here the CDR3 DNA reads TGTGCCAGCAGCTTCAGGGGTTTCAACGCCGGGGAGCTGTTTTTT.

This CDR3 reads CASSPLIQGAQETQYF. The CDR3 DNA reads as TGTGCCAGCAGTCCGTTAATACAGGGGGCCCAAGAGACCCAGTACTTC. The chain employs TRBV28 and TRBJ2-5, with TRBD1 matching 9 bases. This CDR3 is 16 amino acids long. The germline V gene encodes CDR1 MDHEN and CDR2 SYDVKM. Trimming cost V 5 bases and J 1 base; bases outside gene matches: 8.

This clone appeared a single time. V is TRBV10-2 and J is TRBJ2-7; TRBD2 matches at 11 bases. Germline V gene data show CDR1 as WSHSY and CDR2 as SAAADI. The length of the CDR3 is 15 residues. V lost 4 bases to trimming and J lost 1 base; unmatched junction nucleotides: 3. CDR3 in amino acids: CASSVSGGASYEQYF. The CDR3 bases are TGCGCCAGCAGTGTTAGCGGGGGGGCTTCCTACGAGCAGTACTTC.

J is TRBJ2-5 and V is TRBV6-1; tentative D call: TRBD1 (7 bases). Trimming removed 3 bases at V and 11 bases at J, with 22 bases between. CDR1 and CDR2 from the germline V gene are MNHNS and SASEGT. The CDR3 extends over 15 amino acids. CDR3 loop: CASSERAGGRAEQYF. In nucleotides, the CDR3 is TGTGCCAGCAGTGAGCGGGCAGGGGGGCGCGCAGAGCAGTACTTC.

The chain is built from TRBV28 and TRBJ2-3; 9 bases line up with TRBD2. V was pared by 2 bases and J by 0 bases, with 0 bases of the junction left unmatched. The germline gives CDR1 MDHEN, CDR2 SYDVKM. The CDR3 length is 15 residues. CDR3 residues: CASSLSGRSTDTQYF. CDR3 nucleotide sequence: TGTGCCAGCAGTTTAAGCGGGAGGAGCACAGATACGCAGTATTTT.

This chain joins TRBV5-1 and TRBJ2-7; TRBD2 matches 8 bases. The CDR3 covers 17 residues. V lost 4 bases, J lost 5 bases, and 17 bases stayed unmatched. Germline V gene data show CDR1 as SGHRS and CDR2 as YFSETQ. CDR3 nucleotides: TGCGCCAGCAGCCCTTTACCCATAGCGGGAAGGCGGGACGAGCAGTACTTC. It encodes CASSPLPIAGRRDEQYF.

The chain uses TRBV6-1 and TRBJ1-2; TRBD1 might be the D (6 bases). V was pared by 2 bases and J by 1 base, with 11 bases between. CDR1 and CDR2 (germline): MNHNS, SASEGT. The CDR3 totals 15 residues. Written as DNA, the CDR3 is TGTGCCAGCAGTGAATCAGGGGCCCTTAACTATGGCTACACCTTC. Translating it yields CASSESGALNYGYTF.

The chain carries TRBV28 and TRBJ1-1, with D possibly being TRBD1 (5 bases). This CDR3 is built from 15 residues. Germline-derived CDR1 and CDR2 are MDHEN and SYDVKM. V was cut by 5 bases and J by 1 base, with 14 bases left in between. The CDR3 region is CASSERGLENTEAFF. CDR3 DNA sequence: TGTGCCAGCAGTGAAAGGGGTTTAGAGAACACTGAAGCTTTCTTT. Drawing the rest from reference TRBV28 and TRBJ1-1, the complete variable domain is DVKVTQSSRYLVKRTGEKVFLECVQDMDHENMFWYRQDPGLGLRLIYFSYDVKMKEKGDIPEGYSVSREKKERFSLILESASTNQTSMYLCASSERGLENTEAFFGQGTRLTVV.

The chain combines TRBV10-3 with TRBJ2-5; 7 nucleotides line up with TRBD2. The CDR3 sequence is 14 residues long. V was pared by 4 bases and J by 5 bases, with 7 bases of the junction left unmatched. CDR1 is ENHRY and CDR2 is SYGVKD in the germline V gene. DNA for the CDR3: TGTGCCATCAGTGGGTCGGGGGGAAACGAGACCCAGTACTTC. Residues: CAISGSGGNETQYF.

This clone was detected only a few times. The rearrangement joins TRBV6-6 to TRBJ2-6; 7 positions agree with TRBD1. The J segment lost 0 bases and the V segment lost 10 bases, leaving 6 bases of the junction unmatched. This CDR3 has 15 residues. Germline V CDR1 and CDR2: MNHNY, SVGAGI (reference sequence). CDR3 residues: CATGQVGSGANVLTF. Here the CDR3 DNA reads TGTGCCACCGGACAGGTGGGCTCTGGGGCCAACGTCCTGACTTTC.

The V gene is TRBV7-8, the J gene TRBJ2-1, with a possible D match to TRBD2 (6 bases). V was shortened by 5 bases and J by 5 bases, with 16 bases between the two germline ends. CDR1 SGHVS and CDR2 FQNEAQ come from the germline V gene. This CDR3 comprises 15 residues. The CDR3 spells CASSRTGELDNEQFF. DNA for the CDR3: TGTGCCAGCAGCCGAACGGGAGAGCTCGACAATGAGCAGTTCTTC.

The chain recombines TRBV2 with TRBJ1-2, with D possibly matching TRBD1 (6 bases). Trimming removed 3 bases from V and 6 bases from J, with 17 bases in between. CDR1 is SNHLY, CDR2 FYNNEI, per germline. The CDR3 totals 15 residues. In DNA, the CDR3 is TGTGCCAGCAGTGAGGGACAAGCCAGTGGAGATGGCTACACCTTC. Its translation is CASSEGQASGDGYTF. Based on the CDR3 plus reference TRBV2 and TRBJ1-2, the full variable domain is EPEVTQTPSHQVTQMGQEVILRCVPISNHLYFYWYRQILGQKVEFLVSFYNNEISEKSEIFDDQFSVERPDGSNFTLKIRSTKLEDSAMYFCASSEGQASGDGYTFGSGTRLTVV.

This clone appeared once. The CDR3 reads CASIPSWEGNTIYF. The CDR3 DNA sequence: TGTGCCAGTATTCCGTCCTGGGAGGGAAACACCATATATTTT. The chain recombines TRBV19 with TRBJ1-3; no clear D gene. CDR1 and CDR2 (germline): LNHDA, SQIVND (reference sequence). CDR3 length equals 14 residues. V was cut by 7 bases and J by 4 bases, with 14 bases left in between.

This chain uses TRBV7-2 with TRBJ1-1; no reliable D call. The CDR3 contains 13 residues. V lost 5 bases to trimming and J lost 1 base, with 8 bases between them. Germline-derived CDR1 and CDR2 are SGHTA and FQGNSA. The CDR3 region has the DNA TGTGCCAGCAGCCAAGCCCGGAACACTGAAGCTTTCTTT. This sequence encodes CASSQARNTEAFF.

The V call is TRBV15, the J call TRBJ2-5; the D gene is possibly TRBD2 (5 bases). The CDR3 length is 15 residues. The germline V gene encodes CDR1 LNHNV and CDR2 YYDKDF (reference sequence). With 0 bases removed from V and 2 bases from J, the gap between germline ends came to 10 bases. The CDR3 is CATSREAADQETQYF. CDR3 DNA: TGTGCCACCAGCAGAGAAGCAGCGGATCAAGAGACCCAGTACTTC.

The CDR3 spells CASSPQTGTVSSTDTQYF. CDR3 in DNA: TGTGCCAGCTCACCACAGACAGGAACCGTTTCTAGCACAGATACGCAGTATTTT. The chain joins TRBV18 to TRBJ2-3, with D maybe TRBD1 (6 bases). Trimming pared 1 base from V and 0 bases from J, leaving 17 bases between. Per the germline V gene, CDR1 is KGHSH and CDR2 is LQKENI. The CDR3 is 18 amino acids.

The chain recombines TRBV2 with TRBJ2-7; TRBD2 matches 8 bases. Looked up from germline, CDR1 is SNHLY and CDR2 is FYNNEI. The CDR3 is 14 amino acids. V was pared by 4 bases and J by 1 base, with 3 bases of the junction left unmatched. The DNA of the CDR3 is TGTGCCAGCAGTGTGGCGGGGGGTTCCTACGAGCAGTACTTC. This encodes CASSVAGGSYEQYF.

V usage is TRBV9 and J usage is TRBJ2-3, with TRBD2 matching 11 bases. Germline CDR1 reads SGDLS; CDR2 reads YYNGEE. CDR3 size: 17 residues. V lost 4 bases, J lost 0 bases, and 7 bases stayed unmatched. This CDR3 is CASSPSGLAASTDTQYF. In DNA form, the CDR3 reads TGTGCCAGCAGCCCATCGGGACTAGCGGCTAGCACAGATACGCAGTATTTT.